This TCR beta chain came from a study of blood T cell repertoires in COVID-19. The overall study: Sample material is recorded as cDNA or gDNA derived from T cells, B-cell-depleted T cells, or PBMCs.

This CDR3 has 14 amino acids. The V segment lost 4 bases and the J segment 6 bases; nucleotides outside the gene matches: 3. Germline values: CDR1 MNHEY, CDR2 SMNVEV (reference sequence). The repertoire was sequenced with immunoSEQ multiplex PCR; TCRdb's copy has only in-frame clones and lacks some. The table lists 150,000 or so clones, 87% of them singletons. This clonotype originated in a middle-aged woman who had been exposed to COVID-19. This chain uses TRBV27 with TRBJ2-7; 13 bases map to TRBD2. Sequencing was carried out using PBMCs or T cells enriched from blood (not recorded which). Here the CDR3 reads CASSWTSGSPEQYF. The CDR3, as DNA: TGTGCCAGCAGTTGGACTAGCGGGAGTCCCGAGCAGTACTTC.